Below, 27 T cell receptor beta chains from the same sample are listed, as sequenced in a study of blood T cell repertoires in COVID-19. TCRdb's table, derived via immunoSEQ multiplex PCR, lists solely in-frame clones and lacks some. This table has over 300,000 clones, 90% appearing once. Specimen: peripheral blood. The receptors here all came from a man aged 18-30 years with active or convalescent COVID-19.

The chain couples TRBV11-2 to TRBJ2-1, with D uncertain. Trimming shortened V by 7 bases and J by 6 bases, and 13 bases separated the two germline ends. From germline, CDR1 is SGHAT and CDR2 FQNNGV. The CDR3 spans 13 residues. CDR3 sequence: CASTIRVFNEQFF. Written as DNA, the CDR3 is TGTGCCAGCACTATACGGGTGTTCAATGAGCAGTTCTTC.

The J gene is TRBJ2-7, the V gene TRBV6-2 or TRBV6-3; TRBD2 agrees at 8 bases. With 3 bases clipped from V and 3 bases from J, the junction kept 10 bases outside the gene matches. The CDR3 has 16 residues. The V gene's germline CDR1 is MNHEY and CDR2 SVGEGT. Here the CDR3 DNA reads TGTGCCAGCAGTTATCCCCGGGGGGGGTCTAACTACGAGCAGTACTTC. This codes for CASSYPRGGSNYEQYF.

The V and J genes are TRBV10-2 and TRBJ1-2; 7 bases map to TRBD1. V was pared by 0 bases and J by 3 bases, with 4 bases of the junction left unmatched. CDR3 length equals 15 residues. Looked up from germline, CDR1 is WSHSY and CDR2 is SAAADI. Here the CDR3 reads CASSESRTGDYGYTF. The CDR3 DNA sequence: TGCGCCAGCAGTGAGTCGAGAACAGGGGACTATGGCTACACCTTC.

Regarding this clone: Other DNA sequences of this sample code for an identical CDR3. CDR3 in amino acids: CASSLGQNTEAFF. The DNA for the CDR3 is TGTGCCAGCAGTTTGGGACAAAACACTGAAGCTTTCTTT. The V call is TRBV28, the J call TRBJ1-1, with TRBD1 as a possible D gene (6 bases). CDR3 length: 13 amino acids. Per germline, CDR1 MDHEN and CDR2 SYDVKM. The V and J ends lost 3 bases and 2 bases respectively, with 7 bases between them.

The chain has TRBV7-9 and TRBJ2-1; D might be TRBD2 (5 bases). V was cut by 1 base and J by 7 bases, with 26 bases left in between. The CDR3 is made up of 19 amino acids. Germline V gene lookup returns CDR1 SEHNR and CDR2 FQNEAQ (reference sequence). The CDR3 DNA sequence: TGTGCCAGCAGCTTAGAGGGCCGGAGAGGGCTCAGTATTGGTAATGAGCAGTTCTTC. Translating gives CASSLEGRRGLSIGNEQFF.

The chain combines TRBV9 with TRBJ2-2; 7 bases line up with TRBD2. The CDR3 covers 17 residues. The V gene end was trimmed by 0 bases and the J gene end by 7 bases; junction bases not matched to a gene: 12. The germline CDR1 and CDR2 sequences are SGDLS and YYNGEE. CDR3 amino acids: CASSVAPSGYLLGELFF. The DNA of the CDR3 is TGTGCCAGCAGCGTAGCCCCTAGCGGATACTTGCTCGGGGAGCTGTTTTTT.

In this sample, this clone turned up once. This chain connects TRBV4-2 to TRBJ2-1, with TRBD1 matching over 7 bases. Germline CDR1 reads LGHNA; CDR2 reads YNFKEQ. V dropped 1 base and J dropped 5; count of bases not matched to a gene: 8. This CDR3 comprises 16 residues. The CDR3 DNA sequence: TGTGCCAGCAGCCAAGGACAGGGACCGCGGCACAATGAGCAGTTCTTC. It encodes CASSQGQGPRHNEQFF.

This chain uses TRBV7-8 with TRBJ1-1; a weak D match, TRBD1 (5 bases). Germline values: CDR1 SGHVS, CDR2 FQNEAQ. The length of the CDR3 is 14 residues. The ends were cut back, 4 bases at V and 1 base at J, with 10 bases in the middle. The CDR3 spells CASSSITGNTEAFF. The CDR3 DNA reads TGTGCCAGCAGCTCCATAACAGGGAACACTGAAGCTTTCTTT.

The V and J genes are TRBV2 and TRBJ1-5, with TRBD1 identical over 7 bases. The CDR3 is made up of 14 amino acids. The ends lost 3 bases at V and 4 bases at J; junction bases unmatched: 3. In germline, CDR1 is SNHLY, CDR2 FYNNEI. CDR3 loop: CASSETGLNQPQHF. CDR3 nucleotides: TGTGCCAGCAGTGAGACAGGGCTTAATCAGCCCCAGCATTTT.

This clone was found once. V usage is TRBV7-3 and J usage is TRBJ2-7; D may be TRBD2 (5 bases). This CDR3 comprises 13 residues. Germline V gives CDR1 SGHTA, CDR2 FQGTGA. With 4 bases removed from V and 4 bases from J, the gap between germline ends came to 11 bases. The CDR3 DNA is TGTGCCAGCAGCTCTCGGGGTTCATACGAGCAGTACTTC. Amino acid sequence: CASSSRGSYEQYF.

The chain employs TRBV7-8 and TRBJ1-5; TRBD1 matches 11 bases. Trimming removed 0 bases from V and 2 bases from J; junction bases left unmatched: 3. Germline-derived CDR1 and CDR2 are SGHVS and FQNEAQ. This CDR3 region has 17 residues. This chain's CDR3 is CASSLARGQGGNQPQHF. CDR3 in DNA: TGTGCCAGCAGCTTAGCGAGGGGACAGGGGGGCAATCAGCCCCAGCATTTT.

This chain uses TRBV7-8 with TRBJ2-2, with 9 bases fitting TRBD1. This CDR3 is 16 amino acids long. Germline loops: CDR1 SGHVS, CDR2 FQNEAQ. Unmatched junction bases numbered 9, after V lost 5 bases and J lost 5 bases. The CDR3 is CASSHRDRVATGELFF. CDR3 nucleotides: TGTGCCAGCAGCCACCGGGACAGGGTTGCGACCGGGGAGCTGTTTTTT.

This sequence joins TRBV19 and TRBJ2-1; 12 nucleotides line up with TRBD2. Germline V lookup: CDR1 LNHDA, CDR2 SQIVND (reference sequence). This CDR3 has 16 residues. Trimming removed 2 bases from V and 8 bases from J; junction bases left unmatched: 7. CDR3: CASSIRLAGGRDEQFF. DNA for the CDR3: TGTGCCAGTAGTATAAGGCTAGCGGGAGGGCGTGATGAGCAGTTCTTC. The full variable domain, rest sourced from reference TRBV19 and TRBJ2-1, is DGGITQSPKYLFRKEGQNVTLSCEQNLNHDAMYWYRQDPGQGLRLIYYSQIVNDFQKGDIAEGYSVSREKKESFPLTVTSAQKNPTAFYLCASSIRLAGGRDEQFFGPGTRLTVL.

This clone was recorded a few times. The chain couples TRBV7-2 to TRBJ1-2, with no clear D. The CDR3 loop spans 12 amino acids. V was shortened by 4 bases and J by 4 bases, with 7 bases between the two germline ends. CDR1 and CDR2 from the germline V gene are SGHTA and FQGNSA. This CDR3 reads CASSYSTYGYTF. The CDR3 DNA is TGTGCCAGCAGCTATAGCACCTATGGCTACACCTTC.

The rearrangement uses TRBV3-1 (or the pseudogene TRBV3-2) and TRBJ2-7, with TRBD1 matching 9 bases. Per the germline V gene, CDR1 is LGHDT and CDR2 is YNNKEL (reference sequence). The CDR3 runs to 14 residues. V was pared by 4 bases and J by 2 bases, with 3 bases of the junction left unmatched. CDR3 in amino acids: CASSRDRVPYEQYF. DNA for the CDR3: TGTGCCAGCAGCCGGGACAGGGTCCCCTACGAGCAGTACTTC.

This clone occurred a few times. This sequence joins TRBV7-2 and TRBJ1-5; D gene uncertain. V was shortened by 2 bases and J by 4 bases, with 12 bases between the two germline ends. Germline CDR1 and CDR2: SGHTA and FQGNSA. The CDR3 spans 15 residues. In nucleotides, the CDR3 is TGTGCCAGCAGCTTAAGGGCCGCGGGGAATCAGCCCCAGCATTTT. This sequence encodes CASSLRAAGNQPQHF.

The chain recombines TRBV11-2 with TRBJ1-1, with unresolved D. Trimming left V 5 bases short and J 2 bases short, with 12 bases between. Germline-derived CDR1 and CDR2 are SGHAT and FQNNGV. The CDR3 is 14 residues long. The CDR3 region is CASSPEATNTEAFF. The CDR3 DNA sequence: TGTGCCAGCAGCCCGGAGGCGACAAACACTGAAGCTTTCTTT.

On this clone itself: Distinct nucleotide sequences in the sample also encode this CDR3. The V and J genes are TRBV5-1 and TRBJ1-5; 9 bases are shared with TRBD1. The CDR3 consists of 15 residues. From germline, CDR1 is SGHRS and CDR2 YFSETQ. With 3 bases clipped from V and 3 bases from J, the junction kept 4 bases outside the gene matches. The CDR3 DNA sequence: TGCGCCAGCAGCTCCGGGACAGGGTTCAATCAGCCCCAGCATTTT. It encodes CASSSGTGFNQPQHF.

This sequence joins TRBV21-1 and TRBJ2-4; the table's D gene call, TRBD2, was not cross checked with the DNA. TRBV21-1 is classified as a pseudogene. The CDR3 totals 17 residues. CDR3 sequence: CASSTLWRGLAKNIQYF. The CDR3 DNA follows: TGTGCCAGCAGCACCCTCTGGCGGGGCTTGGCCAAAAACATTCAGTACTTC.

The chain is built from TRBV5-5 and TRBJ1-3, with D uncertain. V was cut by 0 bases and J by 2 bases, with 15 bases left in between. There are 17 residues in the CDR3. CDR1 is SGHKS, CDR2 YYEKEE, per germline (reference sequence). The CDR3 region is CASSLGGWARPGNTIYF. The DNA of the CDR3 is TGTGCCAGCAGCTTGGGAGGGTGGGCCCGCCCTGGAAACACCATATATTTT.

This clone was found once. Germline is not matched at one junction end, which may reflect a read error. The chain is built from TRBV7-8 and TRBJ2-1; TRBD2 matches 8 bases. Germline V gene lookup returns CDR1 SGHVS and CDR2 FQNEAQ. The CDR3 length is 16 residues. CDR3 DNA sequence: TGTGCCAGCAGCTCATACGAGCGGGGGAGCTACTATGAGCAGTTCTTC. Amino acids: CASSSYERGSYYEQFF. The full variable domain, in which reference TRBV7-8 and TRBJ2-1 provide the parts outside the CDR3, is GAGVSQSPRYKVAKRGQDVALRCDPISGHVSLFWYQQALGQGPEFLTYFQNEAQLDKSGLPSDRFFAERPEGSVSTLKIQRTQQEDSAVYLCASSSYERGSYYEQFFGPGTRLTVL.

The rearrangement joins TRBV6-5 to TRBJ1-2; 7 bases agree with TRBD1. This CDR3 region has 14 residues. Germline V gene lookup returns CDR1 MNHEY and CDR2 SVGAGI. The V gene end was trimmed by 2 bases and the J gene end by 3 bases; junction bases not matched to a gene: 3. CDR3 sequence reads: CASSYGDSYYGYTF. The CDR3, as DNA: TGTGCCAGCAGTTACGGGGACAGCTACTATGGCTACACCTTC.

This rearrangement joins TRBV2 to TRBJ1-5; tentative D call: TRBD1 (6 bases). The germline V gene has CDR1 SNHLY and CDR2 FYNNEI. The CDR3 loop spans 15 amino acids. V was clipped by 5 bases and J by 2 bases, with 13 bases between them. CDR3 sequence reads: CASSPNRDRNQPQHF. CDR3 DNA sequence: TGTGCCAGCAGTCCTAACAGGGACCGCAATCAGCCCCAGCATTTT.

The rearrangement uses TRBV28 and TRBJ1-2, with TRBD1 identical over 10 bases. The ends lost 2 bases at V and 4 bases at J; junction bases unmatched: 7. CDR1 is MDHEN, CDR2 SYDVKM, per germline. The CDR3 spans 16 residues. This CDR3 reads CASSLGGRDRGYGYTF. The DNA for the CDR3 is TGTGCCAGCAGTTTAGGGGGTAGGGACAGGGGCTATGGCTACACCTTC.

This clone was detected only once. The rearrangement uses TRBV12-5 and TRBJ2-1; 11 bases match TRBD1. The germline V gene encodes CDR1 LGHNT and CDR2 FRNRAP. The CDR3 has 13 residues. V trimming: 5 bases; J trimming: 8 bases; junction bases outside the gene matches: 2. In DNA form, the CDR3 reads TGTGCTAGTGGTCGGACAGGGGGCGATGAGCAGTTCTTC. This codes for CASGRTGGDEQFF.

The CDR3, as DNA: TGTGCCAGCAGTTTGGGGACAGGGAGCAACGAGCAGTACTTC. This translates into CASSLGTGSNEQYF. The J gene is TRBJ2-7, the V gene TRBV27; 9 bases line up with TRBD1. V trimming: 3 bases; J trimming: 5 bases; junction bases outside the gene matches: 5. Germline CDR1 MNHEY, CDR2 SMNVEV (reference sequence). There are 14 residues in the CDR3.

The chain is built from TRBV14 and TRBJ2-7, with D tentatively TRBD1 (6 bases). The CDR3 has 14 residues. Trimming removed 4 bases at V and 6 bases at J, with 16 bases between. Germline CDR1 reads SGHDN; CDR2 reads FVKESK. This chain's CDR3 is CASSPPGTWLEQYF. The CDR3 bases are TGTGCCAGCAGCCCGCCCGGGACATGGCTCGAGCAGTACTTC.